These T cell receptor beta chains were read from a single sample in a study of vaccination effects on CD4 cells after COVID-19. Their specific antigens are unknown. Profiled with immunoSEQ multiplex PCR; TCRdb holds only in-frame clones, not every one. The data hold 50,000 to 75,000 clones, with over 60% observed a single time. Sample: CD4+ T cells from PBMCs cultured without peptide, taken before COVID-19 vaccination. The receptors come from a human donor who received a COVID-19 vaccine. The CDR3 runs from the conserved cysteine through the conserved F or W. Fields, in order: J gene, V gene, CDR3 protein.

TRBJ2-3	TRBV10-2	CASSSGGALAYTQYF
TRBJ2-1	TRBV20-1	CSASGLAGGPGEQFF
TRBJ2-3	TRBV5-1	CASSLGGDGADTQYF
TRBJ1-2	TRBV6-1	CASSDRGTGRWGYGYTF
TRBJ2-1	TRBV18	CASSPSAGGLSPYNEQFF
TRBJ1-1	TRBV5-1	CASSRDNTEAFF
TRBJ1-2	TRBV6-2/TRBV6-3	CASSYSSGTGYTF
TRBJ2-3	TRBV18	CASSPTTDTQYF
TRBJ2-1	TRBV29-1	CSVDARVGGNEQFF
TRBJ2-2	TRBV19	CASRYLSTNVRPFVNTGELFF